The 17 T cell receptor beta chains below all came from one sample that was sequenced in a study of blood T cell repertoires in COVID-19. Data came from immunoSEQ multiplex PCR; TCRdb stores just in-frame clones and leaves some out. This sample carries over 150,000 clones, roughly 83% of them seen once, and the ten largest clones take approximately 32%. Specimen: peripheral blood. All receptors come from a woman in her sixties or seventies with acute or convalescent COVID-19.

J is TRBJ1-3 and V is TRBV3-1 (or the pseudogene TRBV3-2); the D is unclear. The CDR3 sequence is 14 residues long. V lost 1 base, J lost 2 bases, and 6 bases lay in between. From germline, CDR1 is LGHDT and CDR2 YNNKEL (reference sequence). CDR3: CASSQVLPGNTIYF. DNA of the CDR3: TGTGCCAGCAGCCAAGTTCTTCCTGGAAACACCATATATTTT.

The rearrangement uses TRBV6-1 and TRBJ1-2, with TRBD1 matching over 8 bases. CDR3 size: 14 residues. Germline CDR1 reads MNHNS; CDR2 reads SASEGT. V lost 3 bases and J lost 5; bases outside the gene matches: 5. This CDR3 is CASSDGYRGYGYTF. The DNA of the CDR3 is TGTGCCAGCAGTGACGGGTACAGGGGGTATGGCTACACCTTC.

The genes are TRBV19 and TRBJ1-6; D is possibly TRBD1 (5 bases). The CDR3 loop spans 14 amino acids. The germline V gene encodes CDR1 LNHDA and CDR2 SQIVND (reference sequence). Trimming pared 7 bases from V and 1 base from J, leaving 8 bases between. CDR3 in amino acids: CASTQGSYNSPLHF. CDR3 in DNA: TGTGCCAGTACCCAGGGTTCCTATAATTCACCCCTCCACTTT.

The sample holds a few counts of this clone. DNA of the CDR3: TGTGCCAGTAGTCCGGGGACTAGCGGGGGGGACTCGCAGTTCTTC. Translation gives CASSPGTSGGDSQFF. The chain links TRBV19 to TRBJ2-1; TRBD2 aligns across 16 bases. Germline V gives CDR1 LNHDA, CDR2 SQIVND (reference sequence). V lost 5 bases, J lost 12 bases, and 7 bases stayed unmatched. The CDR3 extends over 15 amino acids.

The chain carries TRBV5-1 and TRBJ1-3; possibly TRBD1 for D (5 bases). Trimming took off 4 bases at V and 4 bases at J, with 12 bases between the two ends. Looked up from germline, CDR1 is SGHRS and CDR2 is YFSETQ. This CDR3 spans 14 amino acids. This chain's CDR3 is CASSAQGGGNTIYF. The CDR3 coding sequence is TGCGCCAGCAGCGCCCAGGGAGGAGGAAACACCATATATTTT.

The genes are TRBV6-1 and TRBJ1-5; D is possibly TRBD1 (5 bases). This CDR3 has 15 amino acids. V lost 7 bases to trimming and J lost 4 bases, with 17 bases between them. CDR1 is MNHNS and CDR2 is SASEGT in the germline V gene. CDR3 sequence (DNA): TGTGCCAGCAAGGGGTTCGACCGGGCTAATCAGCCCCAGCATTTT. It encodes CASKGFDRANQPQHF.

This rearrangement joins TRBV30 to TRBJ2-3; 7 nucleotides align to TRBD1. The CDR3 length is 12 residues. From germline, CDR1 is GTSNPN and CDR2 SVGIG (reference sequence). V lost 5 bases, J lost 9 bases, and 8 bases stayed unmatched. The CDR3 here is CAWQQGRKTQYF. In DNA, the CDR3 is TGTGCCTGGCAACAGGGGCGAAAAACGCAGTATTTT.

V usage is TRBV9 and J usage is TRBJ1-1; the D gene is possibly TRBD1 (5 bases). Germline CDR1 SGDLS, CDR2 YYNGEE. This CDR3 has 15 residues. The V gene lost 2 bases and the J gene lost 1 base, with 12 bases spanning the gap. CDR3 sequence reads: CASSVAADRNTEAFF. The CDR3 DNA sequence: TGTGCCAGCAGCGTGGCCGCCGACAGGAACACTGAAGCTTTCTTT. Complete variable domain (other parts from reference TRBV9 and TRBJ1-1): DSGVTQTPKHLITATGQRVTLRCSPRSGDLSVYWYQQSLDQGLQFLIQYYNGEERAKGNILERFSAQQFPDLHSELNLSSLELGDSALYFCASSVAADRNTEAFFGQGTRLTVV.

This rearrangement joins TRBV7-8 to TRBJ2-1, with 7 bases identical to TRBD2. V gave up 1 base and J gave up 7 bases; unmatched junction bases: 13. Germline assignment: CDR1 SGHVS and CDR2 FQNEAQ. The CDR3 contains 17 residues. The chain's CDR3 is CASSLVGGYVLWNEQFF. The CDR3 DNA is TGTGCCAGCAGCTTAGTGGGAGGGTATGTCCTTTGGAATGAGCAGTTCTTC.

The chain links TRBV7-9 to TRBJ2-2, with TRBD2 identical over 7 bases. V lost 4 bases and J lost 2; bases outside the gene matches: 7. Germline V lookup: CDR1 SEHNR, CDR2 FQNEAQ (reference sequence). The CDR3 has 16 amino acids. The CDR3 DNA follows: TGTGCCAGCAGCTCCCCGGGGGGAACCAACACCGGGGAGCTGTTTTTT. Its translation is CASSSPGGTNTGELFF. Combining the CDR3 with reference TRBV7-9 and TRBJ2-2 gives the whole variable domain DTGVSQNPRHKITKRGQNVTFRCDPISEHNRLYWYRQTLGQGPEFLTYFQNEAQLEKSRLLSDRFSAERPKGSFSTLEIQRTEQGDSAMYLCASSSPGGTNTGELFFGEGSRLTVL.

CDR3 DNA: TGTGCCAGCAGCCCTACAGGGGATCACGGGGAGCTGTTTTTT. It encodes CASSPTGDHGELFF. The chain has TRBV7-9 and TRBJ2-2, with TRBD1 matching over 7 bases. V lost 5 bases, J lost 7 bases, and 7 bases stayed unmatched. CDR1 and CDR2 (germline): SEHNR, FQNEAQ (reference sequence). This CDR3 is 14 amino acids long.

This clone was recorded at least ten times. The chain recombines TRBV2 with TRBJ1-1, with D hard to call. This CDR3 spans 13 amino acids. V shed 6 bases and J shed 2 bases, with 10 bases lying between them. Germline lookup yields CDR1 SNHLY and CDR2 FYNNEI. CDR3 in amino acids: CASRVNRNTEAFF. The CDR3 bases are TGTGCCAGCAGGGTTAACAGAAACACTGAAGCTTTCTTT.

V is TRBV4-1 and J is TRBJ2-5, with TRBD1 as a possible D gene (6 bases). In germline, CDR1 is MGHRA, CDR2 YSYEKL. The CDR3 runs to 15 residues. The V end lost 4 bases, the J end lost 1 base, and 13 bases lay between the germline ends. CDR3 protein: CASSPLVRGQETQYF. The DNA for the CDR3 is TGCGCCAGCAGCCCCTTGGTCAGGGGCCAAGAGACCCAGTACTTC.

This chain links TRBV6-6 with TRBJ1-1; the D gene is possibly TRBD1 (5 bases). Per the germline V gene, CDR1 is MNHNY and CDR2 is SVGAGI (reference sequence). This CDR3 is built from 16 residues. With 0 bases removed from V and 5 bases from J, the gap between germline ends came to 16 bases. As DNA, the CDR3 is TGTGCCAGCAGTTACTCATTAGGTATGGGGGGAACTGAAGCTTTCTTT. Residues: CASSYSLGMGGTEAFF.

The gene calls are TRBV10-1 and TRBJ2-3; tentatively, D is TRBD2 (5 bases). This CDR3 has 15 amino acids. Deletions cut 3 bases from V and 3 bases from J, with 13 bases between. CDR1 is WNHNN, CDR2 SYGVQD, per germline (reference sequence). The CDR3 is CASSDSVRGTDTQYF. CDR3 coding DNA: TGCGCCAGCAGTGACTCTGTCAGAGGGACAGATACGCAGTATTTT.

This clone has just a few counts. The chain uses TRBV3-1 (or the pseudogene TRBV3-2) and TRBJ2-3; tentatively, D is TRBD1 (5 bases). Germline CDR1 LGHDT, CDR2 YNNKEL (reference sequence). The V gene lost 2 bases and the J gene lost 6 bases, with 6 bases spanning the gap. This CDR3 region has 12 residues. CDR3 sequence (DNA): TGTGCCAGCAGCCAACCAGGGGATACGCAGTATTTT. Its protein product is CASSQPGDTQYF.

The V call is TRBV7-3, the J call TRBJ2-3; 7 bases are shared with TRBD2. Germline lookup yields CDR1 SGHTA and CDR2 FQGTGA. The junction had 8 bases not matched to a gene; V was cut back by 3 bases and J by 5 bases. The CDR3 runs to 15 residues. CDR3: CASSFLGREQDTQYF. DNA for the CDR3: TGTGCCAGCAGCTTCCTGGGGAGGGAACAAGATACGCAGTATTTT.